The TCR beta chain under discussion was sequenced for a study of blood T cells in healthy people across ages (dated by TCRdb to between 2014 and 2017). Some background on the complete study: In model experiments, template switching captured about one uniquely barcoded TCR beta cDNA molecule for every two T cells. The study measured age-related changes in TCR beta repertoire diversity using deep sequencing normalized with unique cDNA molecular identifiers. The donors were divided into four age groups: young (average approximately 17 years), middle-aged (about 39), aged (about 62) and long-lived (roughly 86). To avoid experimental bias, donors of different ages were distributed randomly across sequencing lanes. Using the same blood draw, the study looked at two additional independent replicas of 1 million unique cDNA reads for two donors, one aged 18 to 29 and the other aged 80 or older.

This clonotype was found a few times. The antigen it recognizes is unknown. No much larger clonotype is one base removed from it; base qualities were not supplied. The donors were roughly 40 Caucasian individuals from Russia, aged roughly 6 to 90 years, who were systemically healthy. Roughly 10 milliliters of peripheral blood were drawn from each donor into EDTA-treated Vacutainer tubes. PBMCs were isolated by Ficoll-Paque density-gradient centrifugation, with at least 7 million obtained per sample. Trizol reagent was used to extract total RNA from the PBMCs, yielding at least 6 micrograms per sample. Naive CD45RAhigh/CD27high T cell percentages were measured by flow cytometry on a PBMC aliquot from every donor. CDR1 and CDR2 are drawn from the germline V gene: SQVTM, ANQGSEA. From its cysteine to its phenylalanine, the CDR3 spans 16 amino acids. CDR3 DNA only is kept here, 48 bases in frame from base 1. The germline V end is reduced by 5 bases and the J end by 3 bases; junction bases left unmatched: 14.

Beyond this particular receptor, the publication reports: Estimates of total diversity from one million sequenced T cells were regarded as lower bounds and underestimates. The long-lived group showed more naive CD4+ T cells, fewer expanded clones and increased TCR diversity than the aged group, suggesting age selection. Observed TCR beta diversity per million T cells fell roughly linearly with age, and a significant reduction was already apparent by age around 40. A strong correlation was found between observed TCR beta diversity and the percentage of naive T cells measured by flow cytometry. Because donor CMV infection status was unknown, age-related changes in expanded clonotypes were potentially confounded. Since profiling was done on bulk unsorted PBMCs, naive and antigen-experienced compartments could not be conclusively compared.

Receptors were amplified or captured by 5' RACE. The reads were generated on an Illumina HiSeq 2500. The second PCR ran for about 7 to 11 cycles and used a J-beta primer mix along with a sample-barcoded 5' primer. A unique molecular identifier was introduced onto each TCR beta cDNA molecule by a template-switch 5' adaptor carrying 12 random nucleotides. At least 2.5 million CDR3-containing paired-end reads were obtained from each sample. First-strand cDNA synthesis was performed from all RNA using the Mint cDNA synthesis kit, with priming by a TRBC-specific oligonucleotide. Following uracil-DNA glycosylase treatment, all cDNA underwent a first 18-cycle PCR with the universal primers M1SS and BC2_uni_R. From the authors' description of their analysis: Each sample was normalized by randomly selecting 1 million high-quality reads, each carrying a distinct molecular identifier. Instead of being binned into consensus sequences, reads that shared molecular identifiers were thrown out. MiTCR, run with a Q25 quality threshold and the strictest error-elimination algorithm, handled CDR3 identification, clonotype clustering and error correction. A nonparametric unseen species model with Euler transformation was used to estimate a lower bound on total TCR beta diversity. TCRdb trimmed the raw reads at Q25, called clones with MiXCR and kept productive beta chains. CDR3 protein sequences are deduplicated, and each keeps its most common genes and DNA. The V and J calls reflect TCRdb's pipeline rather than the authors' work. This sample lists over 950,000 distinct CDR3 sequences; roughly half were detected once. The ten largest make up 20% to 25% of the sample.

The sequenced sample was blood. The TCR comes from a woman aged 60-75 years in good health. The chain couples TRBV29-1 to TRBJ1-1; 8 middle bases align to TRBD1. DNA sequence: TGCAGCGTTTATCTCCCCAACCAGGGGGCCTACACTGAAGCTTTCTTT. Its amino acids are CSVYLPNQGAYTEAFF.